This T cell receptor beta chain was profiled in a study of cytomegalovirus exposure and HLA in healthy donors. Study observations and caveats: The authors listed approximately 150 TCR beta chains as cytomegalovirus-associated. Many donors shared some public TCRs, even though most TCR sequences were rare. Cytomegalovirus status was reportedly diagnosed by the classifier with high specificity and sensitivity.

Profiled with immunoSEQ multiplex PCR; TCRdb holds only in-frame clones, not every one. The repertoire includes some 170,000 clones, 95% to 96% of them detected once, and about 0.94% sits in the top ten. Trimming pared 5 bases from V and 6 bases from J, leaving 9 bases between. The CDR3 spans 12 residues. Germline assignment: CDR1 SGHNT and CDR2 YYREEE (reference sequence). As for this clone: The antigen is unknown.

What was sequenced was PBMCs. The receptor comes from a woman aged 18-29 years in good health and CMV-seronegative. The V gene is TRBV5-4, the J gene TRBJ2-1; no clear D. The CDR3 region has the DNA TGTGCCAGCAGGGAGCCCGGCAATGAGCAGTTCTTC. Protein sequence: CASREPGNEQFF. The entire variable domain, with the rest obtained from reference TRBV5-4 and TRBJ2-1, is as follows: ETGVTQSPTHLIKTRGQQVTLRCSSQSGHNTVSWYQQALGQGPQFIFQYYREEENGRGNFPPRFSGLQFPNYSSELNVNALELDDSALYLCASREPGNEQFFGPGTRLTVL.